These 17 T cell receptor beta chains were all obtained from the same sample, sequenced in a study of blood T cells in healthy people across ages. Primed by a sample-barcoded 5' primer and a J-beta primer mix, a second PCR proceeded for about 6 to 12 cycles. TCRdb passed the 5' RACE reads through MiXCR, listing each CDR3 protein once. The sample lists about 670,000 distinct CDR3 sequences, 40% to 50% seen once, with around 30% in the top ten. What was sequenced was blood. The receptors here all came from an elderly man in good health.

The chain combines TRBV9 with TRBJ2-2; TRBD1 might be the D (6 bases). This CDR3 has 16 residues. Trimming took 0 bases from V and 4 from J, leaving 13 bases between them. CDR1 and CDR2 (germline): SGDLS, YYNGEE. CDR3 nucleotides: TGTGCCAGCAGCGTAGGGGCAGGGGCTCTCACCGGGGAGCTGTTTTTT. Translated, it gives CASSVGAGALTGELFF.

There are many counts of this clonotype. The junction shows a germline mismatch at one end, possibly a read error. The chain links TRBV7-2 to TRBJ1-2; 8 bases line up with TRBD1. Germline V CDR1 and CDR2: SGHTA, FQGNSA. There are 13 residues in the CDR3. The CDR3 sequence is CASSLQGAGGYTF. The CDR3 nucleotides are TGCGCCAGCAGTCTGCAGGGGGCAGGTGGCTACACCTTC.

The chain couples TRBV20-1 to TRBJ2-5; D might be TRBD2 (6 bases). This CDR3 has 15 amino acids. The ends were cut back, 0 bases at V and 5 bases at J, with 16 bases in the middle. Germline V gene data show CDR1 as DFQATT and CDR2 as SNEGSKA (reference sequence). This CDR3 reads CSARDMRDQRETQYF. DNA for the CDR3: TGCAGTGCTAGAGATATGCGGGATCAGAGGGAGACCCAGTACTTC.

V and J are TRBV30 and TRBJ2-5, with TRBD2 matching 15 bases. Germline CDR1 GTSNPN, CDR2 SVGIG (reference sequence). After removal of 7 bases from V and 5 bases from J, the junction contained 8 bases not matched to a gene. CDR3 length: 15 amino acids. For the CDR3, the DNA is TGTGCCTCCTCCGGGACTAGCGGGGGGCAGGAGACCCAGTACTTC. Translating it yields CASSGTSGGQETQYF.

V is TRBV7-2 and J is TRBJ2-3, with 7 bases matching TRBD1. This CDR3 is built from 15 residues. Trimming cost V 9 bases and J 5 bases; bases outside gene matches: 14. CDR1 is SGHTA and CDR2 is FQGNSA in the germline V gene. The CDR3 loop reads CASADRATMGDTQYF. CDR3 in DNA: TGTGCCAGTGCTGACAGGGCCACTATGGGAGATACGCAGTATTTT.

This chain uses TRBV12-3 or TRBV12-4 with TRBJ1-4, with 10 bases lining up with TRBD1. The junction had 6 bases not matched to a gene; V was cut back by 7 bases and J by 7 bases. This CDR3 comprises 14 residues. The CDR3 here is CASTLRTGGEKLFF. The CDR3 DNA reads TGTGCCAGCACCCTCAGGACAGGGGGTGAAAAACTGTTTTTT.

This clonotype has only a few counts. This chain connects TRBV28 to TRBJ1-4; 7 bases are shared with TRBD1. The CDR3 spans 16 residues. The germline V gene has CDR1 MDHEN and CDR2 SYDVKM. J lost 2 bases, V lost 5 bases, and 8 bases had no gene match. CDR3 nucleotides: TGTGCCAGCAGTCCACCTACAGGGGCCACTAATGAAAAACTGTTTTTT. As protein: CASSPPTGATNEKLFF.

This clonotype was detected a few times. The V and J genes are TRBV11-2 and TRBJ2-3, with D perhaps TRBD2 (6 bases). Deletions cut 4 bases from V and 2 bases from J, with 16 bases between. Germline lookup yields CDR1 SGHAT and CDR2 FQNNGV. The CDR3 consists of 16 residues. DNA of the CDR3: TGTGCCAGCAGCTCCATGGGGGACTTACCCACAGATACGCAGTATTTT. It codes for CASSSMGDLPTDTQYF.

This rearrangement joins TRBV6-5 to TRBJ2-7, with TRBD1 as a possible D gene (6 bases). Germline V CDR1 and CDR2: MNHEY, SVGAGI. The CDR3 spans 16 residues. The ends were cut back, 4 bases at V and 7 bases at J, with 23 bases in the middle. The CDR3 bases are TGTGCCAGCAGTTCCAGGGGATCGGGCAAGAACAATGAGCAGTACTTC. Translation gives CASSSRGSGKNNEQYF.

CDR3 in DNA: TGTGCCAGCAGCTCACCACTTGTCGCGGGAGGGCCTGGGCGCAATGAGCAGTTCTTC. Protein sequence: CASSSPLVAGGPGRNEQFF. This chain uses TRBV7-2 with TRBJ2-1; 9 nucleotides align to TRBD2. With V trimmed by 4 bases and J by 6 bases, 19 bases remained unmatched. This CDR3 has 19 amino acids. Per germline, CDR1 SGHTA and CDR2 FQGNSA.

The chain recombines TRBV20-1 with TRBJ2-5, with 10 bases that match TRBD1. CDR3 length: 15 residues. CDR1 DFQATT and CDR2 SNEGSKA come from the germline V gene (reference sequence). Trimming removed 4 bases from V and 5 bases from J; junction bases left unmatched: 10. For the CDR3, the DNA is TGCAGTGCTAACTTTCCGGGACAGGGGTCGGAGACCCAGTACTTC. The encoded protein is CSANFPGQGSETQYF.

This clonotype was seen a few times. The V gene is TRBV29-1, the J gene TRBJ1-2; D call uncertain. With 7 bases removed from V and 4 bases from J, the gap between germline ends came to 16 bases. The CDR3 is 13 amino acids. Per germline, CDR1 SQVTM and CDR2 ANQGSEA. DNA of the CDR3: TGCAGCGCCCAGCGTACCGATATCTATGGCTACACCTTC. Amino acids: CSAQRTDIYGYTF.

The table lists this clonotype with many counts. The V and J genes are TRBV6-5 and TRBJ2-3; TRBD1 might be the D (6 bases). Between the trimmed V and J ends, which lost 4 bases and 2 bases, there was a span of 16 bases. CDR1 and CDR2 (germline): MNHEY, SVGAGI. This CDR3 spans 16 amino acids. The CDR3 DNA follows: TGTGCCAGCAGTTTTAAGGACAGACCTTACACAGATACGCAGTATTTT. Translating it yields CASSFKDRPYTDTQYF.

This rearrangement joins TRBV7-2 to TRBJ2-1; TRBD2 matches 10 bases. The DNA end lines up better with TRBJ2-7; the J call may be wrong. The CDR3 loop spans 16 amino acids. Germline-derived CDR1 and CDR2 are SGHTA and FQGNSA. The CDR3 nucleotides read TGTGCCAGCAATAGCGGGGGGTCAAGCTCCTACAATGAGCAGTACTTC. Amino acid sequence: CASNSGGSSSYNEQYF.

The V call is TRBV29-1, the J call TRBJ2-4; possibly TRBD1 for D (6 bases). The CDR3 has 15 residues. V lost 5 bases and J 13 bases, leaving 27 bases between the germline ends. Germline V gives CDR1 SQVTM, CDR2 ANQGSEA. CDR3 nucleotide sequence: TGCAGCGTTTCTCCTCGTTCCGGGACAACCAATGGGCAGTACTTC. Its protein product is CSVSPRSGTTNGQYF.

This clonotype was seen at least ten times. The rearrangement joins TRBV29-1 to TRBJ1-5, with D uncertain. CDR1 is SQVTM, CDR2 ANQGSEA, per germline. The CDR3 extends over 12 amino acids. V lost 4 bases to trimming and J lost 3 bases, with 7 bases between them. The CDR3 loop reads CSVGGPNQPQHF. The CDR3 DNA follows: TGCAGCGTTGGTGGGCCCAATCAGCCCCAGCATTTT.

The V and J genes are TRBV7-9 and TRBJ2-1, with D unclear. Gene TRBJ2-7 matches the end of the DNA better, so the J call may be wrong. The germline V gene has CDR1 SEHNR and CDR2 FQNEAQ (reference sequence). The CDR3 extends over 15 amino acids. DNA of the CDR3: TGTGCCAGCAACGGATATAGGAGCTTCTACAATGAGCAGTACTTC. Its protein product is CASNGYRSFYNEQYF.